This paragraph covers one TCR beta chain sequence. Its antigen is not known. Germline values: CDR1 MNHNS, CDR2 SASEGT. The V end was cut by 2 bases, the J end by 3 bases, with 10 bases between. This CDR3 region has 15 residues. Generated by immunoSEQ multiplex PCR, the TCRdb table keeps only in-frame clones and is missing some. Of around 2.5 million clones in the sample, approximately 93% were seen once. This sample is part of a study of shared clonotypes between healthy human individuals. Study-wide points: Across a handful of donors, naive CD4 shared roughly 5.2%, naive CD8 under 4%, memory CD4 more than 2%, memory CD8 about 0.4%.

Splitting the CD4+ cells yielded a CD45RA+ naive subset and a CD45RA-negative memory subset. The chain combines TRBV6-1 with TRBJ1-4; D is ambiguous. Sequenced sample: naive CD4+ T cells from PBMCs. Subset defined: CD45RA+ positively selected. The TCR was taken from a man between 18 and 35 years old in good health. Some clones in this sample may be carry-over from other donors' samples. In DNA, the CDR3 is TGTGCCAGCAGTGAACGAGGGTCCCCTAATGAAAAACTGTTTTTT. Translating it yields CASSERGSPNEKLFF.